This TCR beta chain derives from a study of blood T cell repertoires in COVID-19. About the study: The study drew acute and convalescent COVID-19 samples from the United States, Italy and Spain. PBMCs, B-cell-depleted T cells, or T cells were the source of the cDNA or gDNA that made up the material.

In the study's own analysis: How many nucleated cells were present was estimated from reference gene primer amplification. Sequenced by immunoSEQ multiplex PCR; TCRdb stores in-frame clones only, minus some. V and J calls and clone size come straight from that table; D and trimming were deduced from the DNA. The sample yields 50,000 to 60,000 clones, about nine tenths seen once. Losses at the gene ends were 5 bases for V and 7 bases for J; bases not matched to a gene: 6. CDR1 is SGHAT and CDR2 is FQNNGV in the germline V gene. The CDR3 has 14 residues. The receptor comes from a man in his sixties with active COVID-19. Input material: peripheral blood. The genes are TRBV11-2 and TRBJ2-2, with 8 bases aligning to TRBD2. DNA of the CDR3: TGTGCCAGCAGCCTTCAGACTAGCGACGGGGAGCTGTTTTTT. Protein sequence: CASSLQTSDGELFF.